The 9 T cell receptor beta chains in this list originate from one sample, sequenced in a study of T cells in Graves' hyperthyroidism and ophthalmopathy. TCR beta CDR3 sequences were amplified from RNA transcripts. Using the HTBI primer set, a first-round RT-PCR was run on the TCR CDR3. TCRdb analysed the multiplex PCR reads with MiXCR anew, one entry per CDR3 protein. The table shows 550,000 to 850,000 distinct CDR3 sequences, with about 19% occurring only once. The sample comprised blood. Receptor source: a woman aged 45-59 years with Graves' hyperthyroidism that later progressed to Graves' ophthalmopathy.

This clonotype was observed a few times. The chain recombines TRBV5-1 with TRBJ2-6, with D unclear. Trimming shortened V by 4 bases and J by 0 bases, and 11 bases separated the two germline ends. There are 16 residues in the CDR3. Per germline, CDR1 SGHRS and CDR2 YFSETQ. Written as DNA, the CDR3 is TGCGCCAGCAGCCCAGGTGATCTCTCTGGGGCCAACGTCCTGACTTTC. As protein: CASSPGDLSGANVLTF.

This chain uses TRBV6-1 with TRBJ2-3; weak D call: TRBD1 (6 bases). The CDR3 consists of 13 residues. CDR1 and CDR2 from the germline V gene are MNHNS and SASEGT. The V and J ends lost 5 bases and 9 bases respectively, with 15 bases between them. The CDR3 region is CASSTSTGLTQYF. CDR3 sequence (DNA): TGTGCCAGCAGTACATCGACAGGACTGACGCAGTATTTT.

This clonotype has a count of ten or more. This chain links TRBV2 with TRBJ2-1; 10 positions match TRBD2. V dropped 6 bases and J dropped 7; count of bases not matched to a gene: 9. Germline V gene data show CDR1 as SNHLY and CDR2 as FYNNEI. The CDR3 consists of 15 residues. The chain's CDR3 is CASRELAGPRNEQFF. CDR3 sequence (DNA): TGTGCCAGCAGAGAACTAGCGGGGCCCAGGAATGAGCAGTTCTTC.

Many counts were recorded for this clonotype. The chain carries TRBV3-1 and TRBJ1-4; 7 nucleotides agree with TRBD1. The V segment lost 4 bases and the J segment 4 bases; nucleotides outside the gene matches: 6. This CDR3 is 15 amino acids long. Germline values: CDR1 LGHDT, CDR2 YNNKEL (reference sequence). The CDR3 loop is CASSLSGTVNEKLFF. In DNA, the CDR3 is TGTGCCAGCAGCCTAAGCGGGACAGTTAATGAAAAACTGTTTTTT. The variable domain in full, completed from reference TRBV3-1 and TRBJ1-4, reads DTAVSQTPKYLVTQMGNDKSIKCEQNLGHDTMYWYKQDSKKFLKIMFSYNNKELIINETVPNRFSPKSPDKAHLNLHINSLELGDSAVYFCASSLSGTVNEKLFFGSGTQLSVL.

There are many counts of this clonotype. The CDR3 nucleotides read TGTGCCAGCAGTGACTACCAGGGGAGGGGGGAAGATACTGAAGCTTTCTTT. This encodes CASSDYQGRGEDTEAFF. V is TRBV6-1 and J is TRBJ1-1; maybe TRBD1 (6 bases). Germline values: CDR1 MNHNS, CDR2 SASEGT. V lost 3 bases to trimming and J lost 5 bases, with 22 bases between them. The CDR3 spans 17 residues.

The chain is built from TRBV6-1 and TRBJ1-1; D not certain. CDR3 size: 13 residues. V lost 1 base and J lost 7, with 10 bases in between. Per the germline V gene, CDR1 is MNHNS and CDR2 is SASEGT. The CDR3 sequence is CASSEESAFEAFF. The CDR3 nucleotides read TGTGCCAGCAGTGAAGAGTCTGCTTTTGAAGCTTTCTTT.

The chain links TRBV4-2 to TRBJ2-7, with TRBD1 identical over 7 bases. The CDR3 is 13 amino acids. Unmatched junction bases numbered 6, after V lost 5 bases and J lost 5 bases. CDR1 LGHNA and CDR2 YNFKEQ come from the germline V gene. The CDR3: CASSSRQGNEQYF. CDR3 in DNA: TGTGCCAGCAGCTCCCGACAGGGCAACGAGCAGTACTTC.

The chain couples TRBV12-3 or TRBV12-4 to TRBJ1-2; D gene ambiguous. The CDR3 covers 11 residues. The germline V and J ends were trimmed by 8 bases and 8 bases, with 12 bases remaining between them. The CDR3 spells CASGVFGGYTF. The CDR3 DNA reads as TGTGCCAGCGGAGTATTCGGGGGCTACACCTTC.

This chain links TRBV6-2 or TRBV6-3 with TRBJ1-3, with a weak D call TRBD1 (6 bases). With 4 bases removed from V and 0 bases from J, the gap between germline ends came to 13 bases. This CDR3 is 16 amino acids long. Germline V lookup: CDR1 MNHEY, CDR2 SVGEGT. CDR3 loop: CASSLGRDTSGNTIYF. The CDR3 bases are TGTGCCAGCAGTTTAGGACGGGACACCTCTGGAAACACCATATATTTT.